This entry features one T cell receptor (beta chain) sequence. The record originates from a study of blood T cell repertoires in COVID-19. Looking at the study overall: The samples span acute and convalescent COVID-19 from the United States, Italy and Spain. In each case, the material was cDNA or gDNA derived from T cells, B-cell-depleted T cells, or PBMCs.

Sequenced by immunoSEQ multiplex PCR; TCRdb stores in-frame clones only, minus some. The sample contains more than 130,000 clones, around 87% of which appear only once. The CDR3 loop spans 19 amino acids. J was trimmed by 3 bases and V by 4 bases; bases with no gene match: 16. In germline, CDR1 is KGHDR, CDR2 SFDVKD. Specimen: peripheral blood. The chain employs TRBV24-1 and TRBJ1-5; 8 nucleotides match TRBD1. This sequence originates from a woman aged 40 to 50 with acute or convalescent COVID-19. The CDR3 reads CATSDSSRTGTYNNQPQHF. The CDR3 DNA follows: TGTGCCACCAGTGACTCGTCCCGGACAGGGACCTATAACAATCAGCCCCAGCATTTT.